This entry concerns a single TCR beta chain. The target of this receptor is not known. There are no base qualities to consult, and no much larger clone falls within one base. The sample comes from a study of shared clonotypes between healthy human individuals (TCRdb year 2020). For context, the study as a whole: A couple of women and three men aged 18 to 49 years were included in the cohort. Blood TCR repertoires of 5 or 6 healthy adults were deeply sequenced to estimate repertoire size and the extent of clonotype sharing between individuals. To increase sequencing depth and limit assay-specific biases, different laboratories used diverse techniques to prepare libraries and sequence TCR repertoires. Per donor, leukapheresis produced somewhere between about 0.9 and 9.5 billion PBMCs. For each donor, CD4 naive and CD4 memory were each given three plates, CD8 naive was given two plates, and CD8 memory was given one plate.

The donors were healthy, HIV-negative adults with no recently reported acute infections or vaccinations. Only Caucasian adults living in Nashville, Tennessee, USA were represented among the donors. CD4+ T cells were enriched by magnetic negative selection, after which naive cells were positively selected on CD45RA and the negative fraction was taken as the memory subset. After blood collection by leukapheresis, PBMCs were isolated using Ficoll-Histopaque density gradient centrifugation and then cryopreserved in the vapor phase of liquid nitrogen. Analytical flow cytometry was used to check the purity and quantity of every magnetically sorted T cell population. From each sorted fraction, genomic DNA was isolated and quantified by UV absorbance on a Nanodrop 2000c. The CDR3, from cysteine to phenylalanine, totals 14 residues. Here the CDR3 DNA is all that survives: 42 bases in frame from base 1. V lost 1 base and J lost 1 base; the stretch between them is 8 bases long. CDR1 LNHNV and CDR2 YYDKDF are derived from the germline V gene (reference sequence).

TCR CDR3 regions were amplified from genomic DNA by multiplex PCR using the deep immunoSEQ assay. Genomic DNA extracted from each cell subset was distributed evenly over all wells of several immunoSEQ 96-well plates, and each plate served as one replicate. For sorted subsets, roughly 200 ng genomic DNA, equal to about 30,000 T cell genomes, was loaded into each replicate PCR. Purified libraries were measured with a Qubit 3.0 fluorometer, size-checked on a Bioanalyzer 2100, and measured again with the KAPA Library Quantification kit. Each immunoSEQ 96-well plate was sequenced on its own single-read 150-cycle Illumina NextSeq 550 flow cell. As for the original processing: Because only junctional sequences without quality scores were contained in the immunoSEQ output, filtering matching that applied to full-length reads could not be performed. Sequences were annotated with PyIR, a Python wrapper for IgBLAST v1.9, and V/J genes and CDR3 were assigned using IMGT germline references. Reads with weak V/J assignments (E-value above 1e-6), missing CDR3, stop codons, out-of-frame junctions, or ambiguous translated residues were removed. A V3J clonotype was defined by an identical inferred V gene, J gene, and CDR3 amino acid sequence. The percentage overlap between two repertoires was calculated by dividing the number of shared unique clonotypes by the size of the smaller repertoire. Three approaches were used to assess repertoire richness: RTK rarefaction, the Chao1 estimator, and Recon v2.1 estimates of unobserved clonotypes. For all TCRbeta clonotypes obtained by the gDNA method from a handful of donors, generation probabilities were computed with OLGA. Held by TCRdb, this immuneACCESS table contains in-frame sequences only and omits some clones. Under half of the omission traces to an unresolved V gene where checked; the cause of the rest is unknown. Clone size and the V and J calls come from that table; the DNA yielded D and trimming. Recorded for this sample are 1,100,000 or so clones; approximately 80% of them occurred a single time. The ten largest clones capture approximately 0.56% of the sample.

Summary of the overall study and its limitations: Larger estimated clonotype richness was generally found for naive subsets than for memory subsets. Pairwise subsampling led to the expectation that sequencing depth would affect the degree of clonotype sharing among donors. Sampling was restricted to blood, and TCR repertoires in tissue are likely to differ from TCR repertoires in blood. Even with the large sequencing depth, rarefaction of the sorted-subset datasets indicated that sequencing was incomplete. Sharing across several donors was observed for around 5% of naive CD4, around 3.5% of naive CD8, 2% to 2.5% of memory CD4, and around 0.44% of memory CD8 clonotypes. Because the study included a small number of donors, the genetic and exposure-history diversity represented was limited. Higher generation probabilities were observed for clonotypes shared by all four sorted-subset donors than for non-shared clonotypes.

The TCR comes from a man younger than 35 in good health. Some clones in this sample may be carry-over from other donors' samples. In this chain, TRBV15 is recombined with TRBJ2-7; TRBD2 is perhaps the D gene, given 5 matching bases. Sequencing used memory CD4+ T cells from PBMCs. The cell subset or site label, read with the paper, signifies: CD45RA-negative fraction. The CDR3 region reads CATSRVSGSYEQYF. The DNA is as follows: TGTGCCACCAGCAGAGTTTCGGGATCCTACGAGCAGTACTTC.